One and the same sample provided the 22 T cell receptor beta chains below, sequenced in a study of response to subunit inactivated influenza vaccine. TCRdb used MiXCR to reprocess the RT-PCR reads, holding one entry per CDR3 protein. The sample records about 570,000 distinct CDR3 sequences, 12% being singletons. Sequencing was performed on PBMCs from blood, taken on the day of vaccination. The receptors originated from a man aged 45 to 65 who received an inactivated influenza vaccine.

This clonotype was picked up a small number of times. The chain joins TRBV10-3 to TRBJ2-3, with D possibly being TRBD1 or TRBD2 (5 bases each). The V gene lost 0 bases and the J gene lost 2 bases, with 6 bases spanning the gap. The CDR3 extends over 14 amino acids. Germline assignment: CDR1 ENHRY and CDR2 SYGVKD. The CDR3 bases are TGTGCCATCAGTGAGTCTGGGACCACAGATACGCAGTATTTT. This encodes CAISESGTTDTQYF.

This clonotype was seen repeatedly, ten times or more. The genes are TRBV7-2 and TRBJ2-7; 10 bases map to TRBD1. This CDR3 contains 15 residues. Germline CDR1 is SGHTA and CDR2 is FQGNSA. Trimming removed 0 bases from V and 4 bases from J; junction bases left unmatched: 3. This CDR3 reads CASSLARDRGYEQYF. DNA for the CDR3: TGTGCCAGCAGCTTAGCGCGGGACAGGGGTTACGAGCAGTACTTC.

The V gene is TRBV27, the J gene TRBJ1-2; 7 nucleotides match TRBD1. Germline-derived CDR1 and CDR2 are MNHEY and SMNVEV (reference sequence). V lost 6 bases, J lost 4 bases, and 14 bases stayed unmatched. This CDR3 region has 16 residues. CDR3 in DNA: TGTGCCAGCAGGGCACTTTACAGGGGAGGCGGCTATGGCTACACCTTC. Amino acids: CASRALYRGGGYGYTF.

This clonotype showed up many times. This chain links TRBV5-1 with TRBJ2-5, with 7 positions matching TRBD2. CDR3 size: 15 residues. The junction had 5 bases not matched to a gene; V was cut back by 0 bases and J by 3 bases. Germline V gene sequence: CDR1 SGHRS, CDR2 YFSETQ. Here the CDR3 reads CASSLGSSGEETQYF. Written as DNA, the CDR3 is TGCGCCAGCAGCTTGGGGTCTAGCGGTGAAGAGACCCAGTACTTC.

This clonotype was observed a handful of times. A read error may produce the germline difference seen at one junction end. The CDR3 DNA is TGCGCCGGCAGTTCAGGGGTTGACACCGGGGAGCTGTTTTTT. It is translated as CAGSSGVDTGELFF. This sequence joins TRBV10-2 and TRBJ2-2; tentatively, D is TRBD1 (6 bases). Germline CDR1 is WSHSY and CDR2 is SAAADI. CDR3 length equals 14 residues.

A few counts support this clonotype. The V call is TRBV20-1, the J call TRBJ2-4; 8 bases map to TRBD1. The CDR3 contains 14 residues. Trimming cost V 7 bases and J 9 bases; bases outside gene matches: 14. Germline V gene lookup returns CDR1 DFQATT and CDR2 SNEGSKA (reference sequence). The CDR3 nucleotides are TGCAGTGTTGACGGACAGGGCGGGGTCGGCATTCAGTACTTC. Protein product: CSVDGQGGVGIQYF.

The V and J genes are TRBV2 and TRBJ1-2; D unclear. Germline CDR1 SNHLY, CDR2 FYNNEI. Trimming shortened V by 4 bases and J by 5 bases, and 14 bases separated the two germline ends. The CDR3 length is 14 residues. CDR3 sequence (DNA): TGTGCCAGCAGTGTCATTAAGACAACATATGGCTACACCTTC. It codes for CASSVIKTTYGYTF.

This clonotype showed up many times. The chain combines TRBV7-2 with TRBJ2-7; D gene ambiguous. Per the germline V gene, CDR1 is SGHTA and CDR2 is FQGNSA. The CDR3 loop spans 11 amino acids. Trimming left V 5 bases short and J 1 base short, with 3 bases between. The CDR3 is CASSPSYEQYF. CDR3 coding DNA: TGTGCCAGCAGCCCTTCCTACGAGCAGTACTTC.

The CDR3 reads CASSAEQGGGYTF. CDR3 coding DNA: TGTGCCAGCAGCGCAGAACAGGGGGGTGGCTACACCTTC. The chain couples TRBV7-2 to TRBJ1-2; 8 nucleotides align to TRBD1. The CDR3 has 13 amino acids. Germline assignment: CDR1 SGHTA and CDR2 FQGNSA. V was pared by 5 bases and J by 7 bases, with 6 bases of the junction left unmatched.

The J gene is TRBJ2-1, the V gene TRBV7-9, with 13 nucleotides matching TRBD2. Germline V gene lookup returns CDR1 SEHNR and CDR2 FQNEAQ (reference sequence). The CDR3 totals 16 residues. Germline trimming cut 3 bases from V and 13 bases from J; bases unmatched to any gene: 12. The DNA for the CDR3 is TGTGCCAGCAGCTTCCTAAGACTAGCGGGAGGTCTAGAACAGTTCTTC. Its translation is CASSFLRLAGGLEQFF.

This clonotype has a handful of counts. The chain is built from TRBV4-1 and TRBJ1-1; D perhaps matches TRBD1 (6 bases). The CDR3 has 16 amino acids. Between the trimmed V and J ends, which lost 4 bases and 2 bases, there was a span of 17 bases. Per the germline V gene, CDR1 is MGHRA and CDR2 is YSYEKL. The CDR3 nucleotides read TGCGCCAGCAGCCCAGACTCCGGGACACTTAACACTGAAGCTTTCTTT. It translates to CASSPDSGTLNTEAFF.

The chain employs TRBV12-3 or TRBV12-4 and TRBJ2-7, with no clear D. V gave up 2 bases and J gave up 1 base, with 9 bases separating them. There are 14 residues in the CDR3. For the CDR3, the DNA is TGTGCCAGCAGTTTATATTTACAGTCCTACGAGCAGTACTTC. Its translation: CASSLYLQSYEQYF.

This chain joins TRBV7-6 and TRBJ2-1, with a possible D match to TRBD2 (6 bases). The CDR3 has 17 amino acids. Germline CDR1 and CDR2: SGHVS and FNYEAQ. Trimming took off 1 base at V and 2 bases at J, with 15 bases between the two ends. Here the CDR3 DNA reads TGTGCCAGCAGCTTAGAATCTAGCGCGGACCCCTACAATGAGCAGTTCTTC. Its translation: CASSLESSADPYNEQFF. Together with reference TRBV7-6 and TRBJ2-1, the CDR3 gives the full variable domain: GAGVSQSPRYKVTKRGQDVALRCDPISGHVSLYWYRQALGQGPEFLTYFNYEAQQDKSGLPNDRFSAERPEGSISTLTIQRTEQRDSAMYRCASSLESSADPYNEQFFGPGTRLTVL.

A few counts support this clonotype. This chain uses TRBV16 with TRBJ2-1; 9 bases match TRBD2. The V gene end was trimmed by 0 bases and the J gene end by 16 bases; junction bases not matched to a gene: 4. CDR1 is KGHSY and CDR2 is FQNENV in the germline V gene. The CDR3 has 12 residues. CDR3 region: CASSQSGTSHFF. The DNA for the CDR3 is TGTGCCAGCAGCCAATCGGGGACTAGCCACTTCTTC.

This clonotype appeared a few times. This chain connects TRBV5-6 to TRBJ2-1, with TRBD2 identical over 7 bases. V lost 1 base and J lost 7; bases outside the gene matches: 2. Germline lookup yields CDR1 SGHDT and CDR2 YYEEEE. The CDR3 sequence is 13 residues long. The CDR3 DNA reads TGTGCCAGCAGCTTGACTAGCGAGAATGAGCAGTTCTTC. This encodes CASSLTSENEQFF.

This clonotype was picked up a small number of times. The rearrangement uses TRBV15 and TRBJ1-3, with D unclear. The CDR3 covers 16 residues. V was cut by 3 bases and J by 4 bases, with 16 bases left in between. Looked up from germline, CDR1 is LNHNV and CDR2 is YYDKDF (reference sequence). The CDR3 DNA follows: TGTGCCACCAGCAGTGGGTCCCGGGGAACGGGAAACACCATATATTTT. Translation: CATSSGSRGTGNTIYF.

This chain links TRBV10-3 with TRBJ2-2; no clear D gene. The V gene's germline CDR1 is ENHRY and CDR2 SYGVKD. CDR3 length: 12 amino acids. Between the trimmed V and J ends, which lost 8 bases and 5 bases, there was a span of 9 bases. CDR3: CAIPAQTGELFF. Here the CDR3 DNA reads TGTGCCATCCCAGCGCAAACCGGGGAGCTGTTTTTT.

The sample holds many counts of this clonotype. This chain links TRBV3-1 with TRBJ2-1; tentative D call: TRBD1 (6 bases). CDR1 LGHDT and CDR2 YNNKEL come from the germline V gene (reference sequence). The CDR3 length is 15 residues. V was pared by 3 bases and J by 6 bases, with 15 bases between. This CDR3 reads CASSQDSRIINEQFF. CDR3 bases: TGTGCCAGCAGCCAGGACAGCCGGATTATCAATGAGCAGTTCTTC.

A few counts support this clonotype. This chain uses TRBV20-1 with TRBJ2-1; 9 bases agree with TRBD2. V lost 5 bases and J lost 1; bases outside the gene matches: 3. CDR3 size: 14 residues. The germline CDR1 and CDR2 sequences are DFQATT and SNEGSKA (reference sequence). In DNA, the CDR3 is TGCAGTGCTTTTACTAGCGGGTCCTACAATGAGCAGTTCTTC. Translation gives CSAFTSGSYNEQFF.

The chain recombines TRBV19 with TRBJ2-7; D remains ambiguous. Trimming took 1 base from V and 0 from J, leaving 7 bases between them. The CDR3 spans 14 residues. Germline CDR1 and CDR2: LNHDA and SQIVND (reference sequence). This CDR3 reads CASSIAAHSYEQYF. The CDR3 region has the DNA TGTGCCAGTAGTATAGCGGCCCACTCCTACGAGCAGTACTTC.

This clonotype was seen only a few times. This rearrangement joins TRBV7-2 to TRBJ2-3; 9 bases agree with TRBD1. J lost 1 base, V lost 5 bases, and 7 bases had no gene match. The CDR3 spans 16 residues. The germline CDR1 and CDR2 sequences are SGHTA and FQGNSA. CDR3 sequence reads: CASSRSRDRGTDTQYF. DNA for the CDR3: TGTGCCAGCAGCCGAAGCCGGGACAGGGGCACAGATACGCAGTATTTT.

The chain couples TRBV12-3 or TRBV12-4 to TRBJ1-3, with D hard to call. Trimming took off 6 bases at V and 2 bases at J, with 14 bases between the two ends. The CDR3 has 15 residues. As DNA, the CDR3 is TGTGCCAGCAGCCAAGTGTTAACTCCTGGAAACACCATATATTTT. This codes for CASSQVLTPGNTIYF.